The present T cell receptor beta chain was sequenced within a study of response to subunit inactivated influenza vaccine. Study results and limitations: The authors suggested that every seasonal influenza vaccination recruits few new T cells.

This clonotype was seen many times. No antigen is known for it. Germline CDR1 LNHNV, CDR2 YYDKDF (reference sequence). The V gene lost 0 bases and the J gene lost 2 bases, with 11 bases spanning the gap. The CDR3 runs 15 residues. One entry per CDR3 protein, called by TCRdb with MiXCR from the RT-PCR reads. This sample has 750,000 to 850,000 distinct CDR3 sequences, with around 20% found just once. The source material was PBMCs from blood, sampled 5 days after vaccination. This TCR derives from a man in his forties or fifties who received an inactivated influenza vaccine. This chain uses TRBV15 with TRBJ2-7, with D tentatively TRBD1 or TRBD2 (5 bases each). This CDR3 reads CATSREKGRTYEQYF. For the CDR3, the DNA is TGTGCCACCAGCAGAGAAAAGGGGAGAACCTACGAGCAGTACTTC.